Each of the 23 T cell receptor beta chains below was sequenced from the same sample in a study of Ad26.COV2.S vaccination and SARS-CoV-2 variants (dated by TCRdb to the early 2020s). The treatment or condition label for this specimen denotes: roughly 20 received Ad26.COV2.S at low or high dose, single or two shots; roughly five received placebo; per-sample allocation not given. Repertoires of vaccine and placebo recipients were sequenced from samples taken on day 63 after the first injection. The library came from the immunoSEQ multiplex PCR assay. The immuneACCESS repertoire file appears here via TCRdb, limited to in-frame rearrangements. These files lack a portion of the clones; in checked studies, under half of the deficit traces to unresolved V genes, and the cause of the others is not known. This sample holds a few hundred thousand clones; about four fifths were observed only once. About 7.1% of the sample is in the top ten clones.

Here the sequenced sample was peripheral blood, taken in a trial of Ad26.COV2.S vaccine versus placebo. These receptors were taken from a person between 18 and 59 years old who received the Ad26.COV2.S COVID-19 vaccine or a placebo.

The gene calls are TRBV3-1 (or the pseudogene TRBV3-2) and TRBJ1-1, with D perhaps matching TRBD1 (5 bases). Trimming took off 0 bases at V and 9 bases at J, with 14 bases between the two ends. Germline-derived CDR1 and CDR2 are LGHDT and YNNKEL (reference sequence). CDR3 size: 14 residues. Here the CDR3 DNA reads TGTGCCAGCAGCCAAGATTGGGCAGGGCGGCAAGCTTTCTTT. This translates into CASSQDWAGRQAFF.

The CDR3 loop reads CASSLEGDSNSPLHF. Written as DNA, the CDR3 is TGCGCCAGCAGCTTGGAGGGGGACTCGAATTCACCCCTCCACTTT. The chain couples TRBV5-1 to TRBJ1-6; D is possibly TRBD1 (6 bases). CDR1 and CDR2 (germline): SGHRS, YFSETQ. The CDR3 sequence is 15 residues long. Trimming removed 0 bases at V and 7 bases at J, with 11 bases between.

This chain connects TRBV5-1 to TRBJ1-2; the D is unclear. Trimming cost V 0 bases and J 7 bases, with 16 bases left between them. Germline CDR1 SGHRS, CDR2 YFSETQ. The CDR3 contains 15 residues. The CDR3 DNA sequence: TGCGCCAGCAGCTTGGAGGAGTGGGGTTACTCTGGCTACACCTTC. This encodes CASSLEEWGYSGYTF. Complete variable domain (other parts from reference TRBV5-1 and TRBJ1-2): KAGVTQTPRYLIKTRGQQVTLSCSPISGHRSVSWYQQTPGQGLQFLFEYFSETQRNKGNFPGRFSGRQFSNSRSEMNVSTLELGDSALYLCASSLEEWGYSGYTFGSGTRLTVV.

This chain links TRBV4-1 with TRBJ2-3, with a tentative D call TRBD1 (5 bases). CDR1 MGHRA and CDR2 YSYEKL come from the germline V gene. This CDR3 spans 18 amino acids. Trimming cost V 3 bases and J 2 bases, with 21 bases left between them. CDR3 amino acids: CASSQYLWGGEDTDTQYF. Here the CDR3 DNA reads TGCGCCAGCAGCCAGTATCTATGGGGCGGAGAAGACACAGATACGCAGTATTTT.

V gene TRBV11-2 combines with J gene TRBJ2-7; 8 bases agree with TRBD1. With 7 bases clipped from V and 6 bases from J, the junction kept 11 bases outside the gene matches. Germline CDR1 and CDR2: SGHAT and FQNNGV. The CDR3 contains 14 residues. CDR3 nucleotide sequence: TGTGCCAGCACCCTCGCGGGACAGGTCTCCGAGCAGTACTTC. It encodes CASTLAGQVSEQYF.

The count of this clone is one. The chain employs TRBV30 and TRBJ1-6; D unresolved. CDR1 and CDR2 from the germline V gene are GTSNPN and SVGIG (reference sequence). This CDR3 spans 13 amino acids. The V and J ends lost 0 bases and 3 bases respectively, with 3 bases between them. CDR3 nucleotide sequence: TGTGCCTGGAGTGTAAGCTATAATTCACCCCTCCACTTT. Protein sequence: CAWSVSYNSPLHF. Full variable domain (missing parts from reference TRBV30 and TRBJ1-6): SQTIHQWPATLVQPVGSPLSLECTVEGTSNPNLYWYRQAAGRGLQLLFYSVGIGQISSEVPQNLSASRPQDRQFILSSKKLLLSDSGFYLCAWSVSYNSPLHFGNGTRLTVT.

The chain employs TRBV6-2 or TRBV6-3 and TRBJ1-2; D is possibly TRBD1 (5 bases). Germline CDR1 is MNHEY and CDR2 is SVGEGT. Trimming removed 3 bases at V and 8 bases at J, with 13 bases between. The CDR3 has 13 amino acids. The CDR3 loop reads CASSYPGVDGYTF. The CDR3 DNA reads TGTGCCAGCAGTTATCCGGGGGTGGACGGCTACACCTTC.

This clone was observed a handful of times. V is TRBV27 and J is TRBJ1-2; no definite D call. The CDR3 is 13 residues long. V was cut by 7 bases and J by 8 bases, with 17 bases left in between. Germline CDR1 reads MNHEY; CDR2 reads SMNVEV (reference sequence). The CDR3 DNA is TGTGCCAGCACCTCCAATACCCTGAGGGGCTACACCTTC. Its protein product is CASTSNTLRGYTF.

The chain carries TRBV2 and TRBJ1-1; the D gene is possibly TRBD1 (5 bases). The V end lost 2 bases, the J end lost 0 bases, and 10 bases lay between the germline ends. This CDR3 comprises 15 residues. Germline V gene sequence: CDR1 SNHLY, CDR2 FYNNEI. The CDR3: CASSESGEMNTEAFF. The CDR3 region has the DNA TGTGCCAGCAGTGAATCGGGGGAGATGAACACTGAAGCTTTCTTT.

At least ten counts were recorded for this clone. The chain couples TRBV7-9 to TRBJ1-1, with 7 bases lining up with TRBD1. Losses at the gene ends were 5 bases for V and 0 bases for J; bases not matched to a gene: 9. The length of the CDR3 is 16 residues. CDR1 is SEHNR, CDR2 FQNEAQ, per germline (reference sequence). CDR3 DNA sequence: TGTGCCAGCAGCGCCTACTATGGGACAGTGAACACTGAAGCTTTCTTT. It is translated as CASSAYYGTVNTEAFF.

The V call is TRBV27, the J call TRBJ1-2; a weak D match, TRBD1 (5 bases). The CDR3 extends over 13 amino acids. Germline CDR1 MNHEY, CDR2 SMNVEV (reference sequence). Deletions cut 7 bases from V and 8 bases from J, with 17 bases between. The CDR3 sequence is CASTLQPRGGYTF. Written as DNA, the CDR3 is TGTGCCAGCACCCTTCAGCCACGGGGCGGCTACACCTTC.

This rearrangement joins TRBV5-1 to TRBJ2-5, with unresolved D. The CDR3 has 11 amino acids. V was trimmed by 2 bases and J by 6 bases, leaving 5 bases between them. Germline V gene lookup returns CDR1 SGHRS and CDR2 YFSETQ. This CDR3 reads CASSLDQTQYF. In DNA form, the CDR3 reads TGCGCCAGCAGCTTAGATCAGACCCAGTACTTC. The full variable domain, its missing parts supplied by reference TRBV5-1 and TRBJ2-5, is KAGVTQTPRYLIKTRGQQVTLSCSPISGHRSVSWYQQTPGQGLQFLFEYFSETQRNKGNFPGRFSGRQFSNSRSEMNVSTLELGDSALYLCASSLDQTQYFGPGTRLLVL.

This CDR3 reads CASSVGTVATNEKLFF. CDR3 coding DNA: TGTGCCAGCAGTGTAGGGACGGTTGCAACTAATGAAAAACTGTTTTTT. The V gene is TRBV6-1, the J gene TRBJ1-4; TRBD1 might be the D (5 bases). Germline V gene lookup returns CDR1 MNHNS and CDR2 SASEGT. V was shortened by 4 bases and J by 0 bases, with 12 bases between the two germline ends. The CDR3 sequence is 16 residues long.

This chain joins TRBV5-5 and TRBJ1-4; D is ambiguous. Germline assignment: CDR1 SGHKS and CDR2 YYEKEE (reference sequence). V dropped 0 bases and J dropped 6 bases, with 12 bases sitting between them. This CDR3 contains 15 residues. CDR3 protein: CASSLAIGEDEKLFF. CDR3 nucleotide sequence: TGTGCCAGCAGCTTGGCCATCGGTGAAGATGAAAAACTGTTTTTT.

The genes are TRBV11-1 and TRBJ1-2, with TRBD1 matching over 8 bases. Germline V gene lookup returns CDR1 SGHAT and CDR2 FQDESV (reference sequence). The V and J ends lost 5 bases and 6 bases, in that order; junction bases with no gene match: 5. This CDR3 has 13 residues. The CDR3 protein is CASSQDRADGYTF. CDR3 sequence (DNA): TGTGCCAGCAGCCAGGACAGGGCGGATGGCTACACCTTC. The whole variable domain, filled in from reference TRBV11-1 and TRBJ1-2, reads EAEVAQSPRYKITEKSQAVAFWCDPISGHATLYWYRQILGQGPELLVQFQDESVVDDSQLPKDRFSAERLKGVDSTLKIQPAELGDSAMYLCASSQDRADGYTFGSGTRLTVV.

CDR3 nucleotides: TGTGCCAGCAGCCCCGGGGGGGGCCCCTCCAATGAGCAGTTCTTC. This gives the protein CASSPGGGPSNEQFF. This chain links TRBV7-2 with TRBJ2-1; 8 bases are a match to TRBD2. V gave up 5 bases and J gave up 6 bases; unmatched junction bases: 9. Per the germline V gene, CDR1 is SGHTA and CDR2 is FQGNSA. The CDR3 is 15 amino acids.

The rearrangement uses TRBV29-1 and TRBJ2-7; D remains unclear. The germline V gene has CDR1 SQVTM and CDR2 ANQGSEA. Trimming stripped 2 bases from V and 4 bases from J, with 12 bases between. CDR3 length: 13 residues. CDR3 nucleotide sequence: TGCAGCGTTGAATCCAAGGTTGATTACGAGCAGTACTTC. Translated: CSVESKVDYEQYF.

The J gene is TRBJ1-2, the V gene TRBV9; the D is unclear. Germline loops: CDR1 SGDLS, CDR2 YYNGEE. Trimming took off 10 bases at V and 8 bases at J, with 6 bases between the two ends. This CDR3 is built from 8 residues. CDR3 amino acids: CAARGYTF. In DNA form, the CDR3 reads TGTGCCGCCCGGGGCTACACCTTC.

The rearrangement joins TRBV9 to TRBJ2-2; D gene ambiguous. CDR3 length equals 14 residues. Per germline, CDR1 SGDLS and CDR2 YYNGEE. V gave up 0 bases and J gave up 4 bases, with 7 bases separating them. CDR3 sequence: CASSVVGTTGELFF. CDR3 DNA: TGTGCCAGCAGCGTAGTAGGCACCACCGGGGAGCTGTTTTTT.

The rearrangement uses TRBV3-1 (or the pseudogene TRBV3-2) and TRBJ2-4; D gene ambiguous. V lost 4 bases and J 5 bases, leaving 9 bases between the germline ends. The CDR3 is 13 residues long. Germline V lookup: CDR1 LGHDT, CDR2 YNNKEL (reference sequence). CDR3 bases: TGTGCCAGCAGCCCCTTTATGCAAAACATTCAGTACTTC. Translated: CASSPFMQNIQYF.

The chain recombines TRBV1 with TRBJ2-7; the tabulated D call, TRBD2, remains unverified against the DNA. TRBV1 is designated a pseudogene. There are 17 residues in the CDR3. This CDR3 reads CTSSQDWLRRERYEQYF. Here the CDR3 DNA reads TGCACCAGCAGCCAAGATTGGTTAAGGCGGGAGAGGTACGAGCAGTACTTC.

The genes are TRBV5-4 and TRBJ2-3; D remains unclear. This CDR3 has 14 residues. V lost 4 bases, J lost 2 bases, and 11 bases lay in between. Germline CDR1 and CDR2: SGHNT and YYREEE (reference sequence). The CDR3 spells CASSPPHSTDTQYF. Written as DNA, the CDR3 is TGTGCCAGCAGCCCTCCGCATTCCACAGATACGCAGTATTTT.

This rearrangement joins TRBV28 to TRBJ1-5; D not certain. The germline V and J ends were trimmed by 3 bases and 0 bases, with 12 bases remaining between them. The germline gives CDR1 MDHEN, CDR2 SYDVKM. This CDR3 comprises 16 residues. This CDR3 reads CASSFPLGISNQPQHF. The CDR3 bases are TGTGCCAGCAGTTTCCCCCTGGGGATTAGCAATCAGCCCCAGCATTTT.